This TCR beta chain derives from a study of early T cells in non-severe SARS-CoV-2 infection. Overall study: Sequencing input comprised bulk RNA from unsorted whole blood; chain pairing was not available.

Researchers tagged individual cDNA molecules with unique molecular identifiers. TCRdb recomputed calls from the 5' RACE reads with MiXCR, one row per CDR3 protein. The profile shows 60,000 to 70,000 distinct CDR3 sequences, 4.9% of them singletons. General observations from the study: Matching with VDJdb favored anti-spike CD8 responses (missing private and CD4 specificities).

This clonotype has just a few counts. No antigen is known for it. The sample comprised whole blood. The sequence was collected from an adult who was a healthcare worker with PCR-confirmed SARS-CoV-2 infection or an uninfected control (not recorded which).

DNA for the CDR3: TGTGCCAGCAGCTTAGGGGGACTATCCTGGCCCTACGAGCAGTACTTC. Protein sequence: CASSLGGLSWPYEQYF. This rearrangement joins TRBV13 to TRBJ2-7; 7 nucleotides line up with TRBD2. V shed 0 bases, J shed 2 bases, and the junction held 7 bases outside the gene matches. The germline V gene has CDR1 PRHDT and CDR2 FYEKMQ (reference sequence). The CDR3 is 16 amino acids.